These 23 T cell receptor beta chains were sequenced from one sample in a study of T cell responses to AZD1222 COVID-19 vaccine. Generated by immunoSEQ multiplex PCR, the TCRdb table keeps only in-frame clones and is missing some. This sample yields 150,000 to 200,000 clones, of which approximately 90% are seen a single time; about 25% belongs to the top ten. This specimen consisted of peripheral blood, obtained 28 days after the second AZD1222 dose. The receptors here all came from an adult who received the AZD1222 COVID-19 vaccine.

The chain links TRBV27 to TRBJ2-2; perhaps D is TRBD1 or TRBD2 (5 bases each). Germline values: CDR1 MNHEY, CDR2 SMNVEV (reference sequence). V was clipped by 4 bases and J by 4 bases, with 10 bases between them. The CDR3 contains 14 residues. CDR3 sequence (DNA): TGTGCCAGCAGTTATGGGGACGGCACCGGGGAGCTGTTTTTT. Its translation is CASSYGDGTGELFF.

The chain uses TRBV30 and TRBJ2-5; D possibly corresponds to TRBD2 (5 bases). This CDR3 is 13 amino acids long. The V end was cut by 1 base, the J end by 4 bases, with 10 bases between. Germline loops: CDR1 GTSNPN, CDR2 SVGIG (reference sequence). CDR3 nucleotides: TGTGCCTGGAGTGAGGGCGCGGGAGAGACCCAGTACTTC. It encodes CAWSEGAGETQYF. Full variable domain (remainder filled in from reference TRBV30 and TRBJ2-5): SQTIHQWPATLVQPVGSPLSLECTVEGTSNPNLYWYRQAAGRGLQLLFYSVGIGQISSEVPQNLSASRPQDRQFILSSKKLLLSDSGFYLCAWSEGAGETQYFGPGTRLLVL.

This clone has a single count. V usage is TRBV7-6 and J usage is TRBJ2-3; TRBD2 aligns across 8 bases. This CDR3 contains 16 residues. V was pared by 2 bases and J by 0 bases, with 4 bases of the junction left unmatched. Germline V gene data show CDR1 as SGHVS and CDR2 as FNYEAQ. The CDR3 nucleotides read TGTGCCAGCAGCTTACAAGCGGGAGCCAGCACAGATACGCAGTATTTT. It specifies CASSLQAGASTDTQYF.

The rearrangement links TRBV7-2 to TRBJ2-7, with 10 bases that match TRBD2. Germline lookup yields CDR1 SGHTA and CDR2 FQGNSA. The CDR3 consists of 15 residues. V lost 3 bases, J lost 0 bases, and 2 bases stayed unmatched. This CDR3 is CASSFASGSSYEQYF. In nucleotides, the CDR3 is TGTGCCAGCAGCTTTGCTAGCGGGAGCTCCTACGAGCAGTACTTC.

The V gene is TRBV7-9, the J gene TRBJ2-1; possibly TRBD1 or TRBD2 for D (5 bases each). Germline V gene data show CDR1 as SEHNR and CDR2 as FQNEAQ (reference sequence). CDR3 length equals 13 residues. V was shortened by 6 bases and J by 4 bases, with 10 bases between the two germline ends. For the CDR3, the DNA is TGTGCCAGCAGTAGTTGGGGGTACAATGAGCAGTTCTTC. Its protein is CASSSWGYNEQFF.

The V gene is TRBV28, the J gene TRBJ1-6; perhaps TRBD1 as D (5 bases). CDR3 length equals 15 residues. Per germline, CDR1 MDHEN and CDR2 SYDVKM. V dropped 5 bases and J dropped 7 bases, with 15 bases sitting between them. DNA of the CDR3: TGTGCCAGCAGTCCCACGGTGGGGCGGAATTCACCCCTCCACTTT. This codes for CASSPTVGRNSPLHF.

J is TRBJ2-7 and V is TRBV4-2; the D is unclear. V was clipped by 0 bases and J by 5 bases, with 14 bases between them. Germline V gene lookup returns CDR1 LGHNA and CDR2 YNFKEQ. The CDR3 is 15 residues long. The CDR3: CASSQEGSAAHEQYF. CDR3 bases: TGTGCCAGCAGCCAAGAGGGGTCCGCCGCCCACGAGCAGTACTTC.

The chain combines TRBV15 with TRBJ2-3, with no clear D. The germline V gene encodes CDR1 LNHNV and CDR2 YYDKDF (reference sequence). V was trimmed by 1 base and J by 0 bases, leaving 8 bases between them. The CDR3 covers 15 residues. The CDR3 spells CATSRVGPSTDTQYF. CDR3 sequence (DNA): TGTGCCACCAGCAGAGTAGGCCCTAGCACAGATACGCAGTATTTT.

This chain joins TRBV21-1 and TRBJ2-7. TRBV21-1 is given as a pseudogene. CDR3 size: 12 residues. The CDR3 here is CASVHGRNEQYF. The CDR3 coding sequence is TGTGCCAGCGTACACGGGCGGAACGAGCAGTACTTC.

The chain has TRBV7-8 and TRBJ2-2; D unresolved. CDR1 SGHVS and CDR2 FQNEAQ come from the germline V gene. Trimming took off 5 bases at V and 5 bases at J, with 0 bases between the two ends. There are 10 residues in the CDR3. CDR3 protein: CASSTGELFF. CDR3 DNA sequence: TGTGCCAGCAGCACCGGGGAGCTGTTTTTT.

V and J are TRBV24-1 and TRBJ2-7; D tentatively fits TRBD1 or TRBD2 (5 bases each). Germline V gene sequence: CDR1 KGHDR, CDR2 SFDVKD. Deletions cut 7 bases from V and 9 bases from J, with 18 bases between. The CDR3 has 13 residues. The CDR3 DNA reads as TGTGCCACCAGCCGGGACGCCGCCGGCGGGCAGTACTTC. It is translated as CATSRDAAGGQYF.

The chain couples TRBV28 to TRBJ2-1, with unresolved D. Per the germline V gene, CDR1 is MDHEN and CDR2 is SYDVKM. The CDR3 runs 13 residues. Trimming removed 8 bases from V and 3 bases from J, with 11 bases in between. The DNA for the CDR3 is TGTGCCAGCTCCCTTCCCCTCTACAATGAGCAGTTCTTC. It yields the protein CASSLPLYNEQFF.

V gene TRBV6-1 combines with J gene TRBJ1-1, with D perhaps TRBD1 (6 bases). Germline values: CDR1 MNHNS, CDR2 SASEGT. Trimming pared 3 bases from V and 7 bases from J, leaving 15 bases between. This CDR3 spans 14 amino acids. The CDR3 loop is CASSDLQGRGEAFF. CDR3 coding DNA: TGTGCCAGCAGTGATTTACAGGGACGTGGTGAAGCTTTCTTT.

This clone was counted only a few times. The chain employs TRBV14 and TRBJ2-7, with 7 bases identical to TRBD1. CDR1 is SGHDN, CDR2 FVKESK, per germline. Trimming took 4 bases from V and 2 from J; bases not matched to a gene: 2. The CDR3 covers 13 residues. The CDR3: CASSRTGTYEQYF. DNA of the CDR3: TGTGCCAGCAGCCGGACAGGTACCTACGAGCAGTACTTC.

The chain has TRBV25-1 and TRBJ1-4; no firm D call. This CDR3 spans 15 amino acids. The germline V gene has CDR1 MGHDK and CDR2 SYGVNS. V lost 2 bases to trimming and J lost 4 bases, with 11 bases between them. The CDR3 coding sequence is TGTGCCAGCAGTGAACCGTCCGTATTTAATGAAAAACTGTTTTTT. Protein: CASSEPSVFNEKLFF.

This clone was seen only once. The genes are TRBV5-4 and TRBJ2-1, with TRBD2 identical over 8 bases. Unmatched junction bases numbered 16, after V lost 4 bases and J lost 7 bases. This CDR3 comprises 17 residues. Germline CDR1 reads SGHNT; CDR2 reads YYREEE (reference sequence). Here the CDR3 reads CASSTGGVSGTRNEQFF. Written as DNA, the CDR3 is TGTGCCAGCAGCACCGGGGGGGTTAGCGGGACTCGGAATGAGCAGTTCTTC.

V gene TRBV6-2 or TRBV6-3 combines with J gene TRBJ1-4; the D gene is possibly TRBD1 (6 bases). The CDR3 has 15 residues. V dropped 5 bases and J dropped 5 bases, with 15 bases sitting between them. Germline loops: CDR1 MNHEY, CDR2 SVGEGT. Written as DNA, the CDR3 is TGTGCCAGCAGTCCCGGAGGGGGGGCGAATGAAAAACTGTTTTTT. Its protein product is CASSPGGGANEKLFF.

This chain connects TRBV4-2 to TRBJ2-2; the D is unclear. The germline V gene encodes CDR1 LGHNA and CDR2 YNFKEQ. Deletions cut 1 base from V and 4 bases from J, with 16 bases between. The length of the CDR3 is 17 residues. CDR3 sequence: CASSQVTAPLGTGELFF. In nucleotides, the CDR3 is TGTGCCAGCAGCCAAGTAACAGCCCCTCTGGGCACCGGGGAGCTGTTTTTT.

This clone was observed a handful of times. V and J are TRBV27 and TRBJ2-2, with D maybe TRBD1 (5 bases). The CDR3 is 14 residues long. Between the trimmed V and J ends, which lost 5 bases and 8 bases, there was a span of 15 bases. The germline V gene encodes CDR1 MNHEY and CDR2 SMNVEV (reference sequence). The DNA for the CDR3 is TGTGCCAGCAGTCCCCAGGACACCTTTGGGGAGCTGTTTTTT. Translating gives CASSPQDTFGELFF.

J is TRBJ1-2 and V is TRBV6-1; TRBD1 agrees at 11 bases. The length of the CDR3 is 16 residues. Germline V gene lookup returns CDR1 MNHNS and CDR2 SASEGT. V trimming: 4 bases; J trimming: 4 bases; junction bases outside the gene matches: 8. CDR3 region: CASSVDRGLFSYGYTF. CDR3 in DNA: TGTGCCAGCAGTGTGGACAGGGGGCTTTTTTCCTATGGCTACACCTTC.

The rearrangement joins TRBV29-1 to TRBJ2-7; TRBD1 is a possible D gene (6 bases). V gave up 7 bases and J gave up 5 bases, with 21 bases separating them. The CDR3 covers 14 residues. CDR1 SQVTM and CDR2 ANQGSEA come from the germline V gene. The DNA for the CDR3 is TGCAGCGCCGGCCCGAGGGACATAATCCACGAGCAGTACTTC. Protein sequence: CSAGPRDIIHEQYF.

The chain employs TRBV5-4 and TRBJ2-7; possible D gene TRBD1, 6 bases. Trimming took off 3 bases at V and 5 bases at J, with 18 bases between the two ends. This CDR3 has 15 residues. Looked up from germline, CDR1 is SGHNT and CDR2 is YYREEE (reference sequence). Here the CDR3 reads CASSSPGARNHEQYF. Here the CDR3 DNA reads TGTGCCAGCAGCTCTCCAGGGGCTAGAAACCACGAGCAGTACTTC. Combining the CDR3 with reference TRBV5-4 and TRBJ2-7 gives the whole variable domain ETGVTQSPTHLIKTRGQQVTLRCSSQSGHNTVSWYQQALGQGPQFIFQYYREEENGRGNFPPRFSGLQFPNYSSELNVNALELDDSALYLCASSSPGARNHEQYFGPGTRLTVT.

The J gene is TRBJ2-7, the V gene TRBV10-3; 7 bases align to TRBD1. Germline V lookup: CDR1 ENHRY, CDR2 SYGVKD. The CDR3 totals 14 residues. The V and J ends lost 6 bases and 5 bases, in that order; junction bases with no gene match: 10. CDR3 loop: CAIRPGTEGDEQYF. The CDR3 DNA sequence: TGTGCCATCAGGCCCGGGACAGAGGGAGACGAGCAGTACTTC.